Presented here are 27 T cell receptor beta chains from one specimen sequenced in a study of shared T cell receptors in the human thymus. The data were produced by immunoSEQ multiplex PCR, yet TCRdb's version contains in-frame clones alone and is incomplete. The table lists approximately 660,000 clones, roughly 90% of them singletons. This sample also appeared in a second study, on human thymus T cells.

The sample consisted of thymocytes. These TCRs come from a boy under three years old with a congenital heart defect.

This chain links TRBV23-1 with TRBJ2-7; D is perhaps TRBD1 (9 bases). TRBV23-1 is placed among ORFs of uncertain function. V lost 2 bases and J lost 4, with 21 bases in between. This CDR3 spans 17 amino acids. The CDR3 is CASSQPGGDRERYEQYF. In nucleotides, the CDR3 is TGCGCCAGCAGTCAACCGGGGGGGGACAGGGAAAGATACGAGCAGTACTTC.

This rearrangement joins TRBV27 to TRBJ2-1; tentative D call: TRBD2 (6 bases). The ends were cut back, 3 bases at V and 8 bases at J, with 8 bases in the middle. There are 12 residues in the CDR3. In germline, CDR1 is MNHEY, CDR2 SMNVEV (reference sequence). This CDR3 reads CASSFGGHEQFF. Here the CDR3 DNA reads TGTGCCAGCAGTTTCGGGGGACATGAGCAGTTCTTC.

J is TRBJ1-1 and V is TRBV4-3, with TRBD1 identical over 7 bases. The CDR3 runs to 16 residues. Germline V lookup: CDR1 LGHNA, CDR2 YSLEER. Trimming cost V 1 base and J 1 base; bases outside gene matches: 6. The CDR3, as DNA: TGCGCCAGCAGCCAAGCCCGGGACAGTTCGAACACTGAAGCTTTCTTT. Translating gives CASSQARDSSNTEAFF.

The table lists this clone with a few counts. V is TRBV18 and J is TRBJ2-5; D might be TRBD2 (6 bases). V gave up 4 bases and J gave up 1 base, with 19 bases separating them. The germline gives CDR1 KGHSH, CDR2 LQKENI. The CDR3 is made up of 17 amino acids. The CDR3, as DNA: TGTGCCAGCTCACGGGCTAGGAGCGGAGGGACCCAAGAGACCCAGTACTTC. Protein product: CASSRARSGGTQETQYF.

The V call is TRBV7-9, the J call TRBJ1-1; a weak D match, TRBD1 (5 bases). Trimming shortened V by 5 bases and J by 0 bases, and 13 bases separated the two germline ends. The CDR3 has 15 residues. Germline V gene data show CDR1 as SEHNR and CDR2 as FQNEAQ (reference sequence). DNA of the CDR3: TGTGCCAGCAGCGGAAACACAGGTATGAACACTGAAGCTTTCTTT. This encodes CASSGNTGMNTEAFF. Filled out from reference TRBV7-9 and TRBJ1-1, the complete variable domain reads DTGVSQNPRHKITKRGQNVTFRCDPISEHNRLYWYRQTLGQGPEFLTYFQNEAQLEKSRLLSDRFSAERPKGSFSTLEIQRTEQGDSAMYLCASSGNTGMNTEAFFGQGTRLTVV.

This clone occurred a few times. The chain uses TRBV5-6 and TRBJ1-2; TRBD1 might be the D (6 bases). Trimming left V 2 bases short and J 7 bases short, with 12 bases between. This CDR3 comprises 13 residues. CDR1 SGHDT and CDR2 YYEEEE come from the germline V gene. The CDR3 nucleotides are TGTGCCAGCAGCTTCTGTACCAGGGGTGGCTACACCTTC. It encodes CASSFCTRGGYTF.

CDR3 DNA: TGTGCCAGCAGCTTAGCCCTAGCGGGAGCTACCCACGAGCAGTACTTC. This translates into CASSLALAGATHEQYF. The J gene is TRBJ2-7, the V gene TRBV13, with 10 nucleotides matching TRBD2. This CDR3 has 16 residues. CDR1 is PRHDT and CDR2 is FYEKMQ in the germline V gene (reference sequence). With 1 base clipped from V and 5 bases from J, the junction kept 8 bases outside the gene matches. The full variable domain, its missing parts supplied by reference TRBV13 and TRBJ2-7, is AAGVIQSPRHLIKEKRETATLKCYPIPRHDTVYWYQQGPGQDPQFLISFYEKMQSDKGSIPDRFSAQQFSDYHSELNMSSLELGDSALYFCASSLALAGATHEQYFGPGTRLTVT.

This chain connects TRBV10-2 to TRBJ1-1, with TRBD1 as a possible D gene (5 bases). V was pared by 5 bases and J by 5 bases, with 12 bases between. Germline values: CDR1 WSHSY, CDR2 SAAADI. This CDR3 is 13 amino acids long. The CDR3 reads CASSKKRGTEAFF. The CDR3 coding sequence is TGCGCCAGCAGTAAAAAGCGGGGGACTGAAGCTTTCTTT.

The V call is TRBV5-6, the J call TRBJ2-2; possibly TRBD1 for D (6 bases). Looked up from germline, CDR1 is SGHDT and CDR2 is YYEEEE. CDR3 size: 14 residues. The V and J ends lost 2 bases and 6 bases respectively, with 11 bases between them. This CDR3 is CASSFRGGAGELFF. CDR3 nucleotide sequence: TGTGCCAGCAGCTTTAGAGGGGGTGCCGGGGAGCTGTTTTTT.

A single count supports this clone. This chain uses TRBV7-9 with TRBJ2-5; 8 nucleotides align to TRBD2. The germline V gene has CDR1 SEHNR and CDR2 FQNEAQ (reference sequence). This CDR3 region has 15 residues. V was clipped by 1 base and J by 2 bases; unmatched bases: 3. The CDR3 protein is CASSLVGREQETQYF. CDR3 bases: TGTGCCAGCAGCTTAGTCGGGAGGGAACAAGAGACCCAGTACTTC.

The J gene is TRBJ2-7, the V gene TRBV5-1, with 11 bases lining up with TRBD2. J gave up 4 bases and V 0 bases, and 12 bases lay outside the gene matches. The CDR3 length is 18 residues. Germline V lookup: CDR1 SGHRS, CDR2 YFSETQ. CDR3 region: CASSLDPLAGGPNYEQYF. The CDR3 coding sequence is TGCGCCAGCAGCTTGGACCCCCTAGCGGGAGGACCTAATTACGAGCAGTACTTC.

The J gene is TRBJ2-2, the V gene TRBV27, with TRBD1 identical over 7 bases. CDR1 and CDR2 (germline): MNHEY, SMNVEV (reference sequence). The CDR3 is made up of 18 amino acids. V shed 4 bases, J shed 1 base, and the junction held 12 bases outside the gene matches. The CDR3 DNA is TGTGCCAGCAGTTCCATCCCCTCACAGGGGCGGAACACCGGGGAGCTGTTTTTT. It translates to CASSSIPSQGRNTGELFF.

The rearrangement joins TRBV5-1 to TRBJ2-5; perhaps TRBD1 as D (6 bases). This CDR3 has 16 amino acids. The germline V gene has CDR1 SGHRS and CDR2 YFSETQ. The V and J ends lost 4 bases and 4 bases respectively, with 20 bases between them. CDR3 in DNA: TGCGCCAGCAGCCATAATGGGACATCGGGGCCAGAGACCCAGTACTTC. Translation: CASSHNGTSGPETQYF.

CDR3 bases: TGTGCCAGCAGTCATACCCGTAGCTCCTACAATGAGCAGTTCTTC. Amino acids: CASSHTRSSYNEQFF. The chain has TRBV5-4 and TRBJ2-1; D unclear. The CDR3 has 15 amino acids. V was trimmed by 5 bases and J by 0 bases, leaving 12 bases between them. Germline CDR1 SGHNT, CDR2 YYREEE (reference sequence).

The chain employs TRBV4-2 and TRBJ2-3, with TRBD2 matching over 9 bases. The length of the CDR3 is 17 residues. Trimming at V came to 0 bases and at J to 5 bases, leaving 9 bases not matched to a gene. Germline V gives CDR1 LGHNA, CDR2 YNFKEQ. The CDR3 DNA reads TGTGCCAGCAGCCAAGATCTCCGTGCGGGAGGGATAGATACGCAGTATTTT. Its translation: CASSQDLRAGGIDTQYF.

The J gene is TRBJ1-2, the V gene TRBV19, with 7 bases identical to TRBD1. Germline lookup yields CDR1 LNHDA and CDR2 SQIVND (reference sequence). The CDR3 covers 14 residues. After removal of 4 bases from V and 4 bases from J, the junction contained 6 bases not matched to a gene. The CDR3 DNA sequence: TGTGCCAGTAGTAAGCGACAGGGCGGCTATGGCTACACCTTC. This encodes CASSKRQGGYGYTF.

In this sample, this clone turned up a few times. The rearrangement uses TRBV6-5 and TRBJ1-2, with D tentatively TRBD1 (6 bases). V gave up 8 bases and J gave up 3 bases, with 19 bases separating them. The CDR3 spans 15 residues. CDR1 is MNHEY and CDR2 is SVGAGI in the germline V gene. CDR3 amino acids: CASGLVEGVHYGYTF. CDR3 sequence (DNA): TGTGCCAGCGGTCTCGTTGAGGGGGTCCACTATGGCTACACCTTC.

The chain is built from TRBV6-6 and TRBJ1-2; D ambiguous. There are 13 residues in the CDR3. The germline V gene has CDR1 MNHNY and CDR2 SVGAGI (reference sequence). The V end lost 2 bases, the J end lost 4 bases, and 8 bases lay between the germline ends. The CDR3 is CASSYGQPYGYTF. The CDR3, as DNA: TGTGCCAGCAGTTACGGGCAGCCCTATGGCTACACCTTC.

This rearrangement joins TRBV28 to TRBJ1-5; unclear D gene. Per germline, CDR1 MDHEN and CDR2 SYDVKM. V was trimmed by 4 bases and J by 7 bases, leaving 11 bases between them. The CDR3 is made up of 13 amino acids. The CDR3, as DNA: TGTGCCAGCAGTTCCCGGGGAGGCCAGCCCCAGCATTTT. Encoded protein: CASSSRGGQPQHF.

The gene calls are TRBV15 and TRBJ2-1, with 7 bases lining up with TRBD2. Germline CDR1 reads LNHNV; CDR2 reads YYDKDF (reference sequence). This CDR3 region has 15 residues. The junction had 13 bases not matched to a gene; V was cut back by 5 bases and J by 9 bases. Here the CDR3 DNA reads TGTGCCACCAGCCCCCGACGAAGCGGGACGGGTGAGCAGTTCTTC. Translation: CATSPRRSGTGEQFF.

V usage is TRBV7-2 and J usage is TRBJ1-5; 9 bases are a match to TRBD1. J gave up 1 base and V 5 bases, and 3 bases lay outside the gene matches. This CDR3 spans 15 amino acids. Per the germline V gene, CDR1 is SGHTA and CDR2 is FQGNSA. The CDR3 bases are TGTGCCAGCAGCCTGGGACAGGGAAGCAATCAGCCCCAGCATTTT. Its protein is CASSLGQGSNQPQHF.

This clone was detected a few times. The CDR3 loop is CSVEDKGQENGYTF. The CDR3 bases are TGCAGCGTTGAAGATAAGGGACAGGAGAATGGCTACACCTTC. J is TRBJ1-2 and V is TRBV29-1, with 8 bases identical to TRBD1. The J segment lost 6 bases and the V segment lost 0 bases, leaving 6 bases of the junction unmatched. Germline assignment: CDR1 SQVTM and CDR2 ANQGSEA. The CDR3 sequence is 14 residues long.

V and J are TRBV6-1 and TRBJ2-7, with D tentatively TRBD1 (7 bases). The CDR3 is 20 residues long. Germline V lookup: CDR1 MNHNS, CDR2 SASEGT. The V end was cut by 4 bases, the J end by 6 bases, with 34 bases between. DNA for the CDR3: TGTGCCAGCAGTGGAGACTCGCGGGAAGGGGGCCCCCACGAGTGGACCGAGCAGTACTTC. Amino acid sequence: CASSGDSREGGPHEWTEQYF.

The chain uses TRBV5-6 and TRBJ2-7; tentative D call: TRBD1 (5 bases). The CDR3 sequence is 14 residues long. Trimming removed 2 bases at V and 4 bases at J, with 13 bases between. Germline V lookup: CDR1 SGHDT, CDR2 YYEEEE. As DNA, the CDR3 is TGTGCCAGCAGCTTAAGGGGCTCATATTACGAGCAGTACTTC. Translating it yields CASSLRGSYYEQYF.

The chain couples TRBV6-1 to TRBJ2-3, with 11 positions matching TRBD2. CDR3 size: 17 residues. V lost 4 bases to trimming and J lost 4 bases; unmatched junction nucleotides: 10. In germline, CDR1 is MNHNS, CDR2 SASEGT. CDR3 region: CASSATGIAGGPDTQYF. CDR3 coding DNA: TGTGCCAGCAGTGCGACCGGTATAGCGGGAGGGCCAGATACGCAGTATTTT.

The chain employs TRBV9 and TRBJ2-4; TRBD1 might be the D (6 bases). This CDR3 comprises 16 residues. Germline lookup yields CDR1 SGDLS and CDR2 YYNGEE. Deletions cut 0 bases from V and 1 base from J, with 11 bases between. The CDR3 sequence: CASSVGQGNAKNIQYF. The CDR3 coding sequence is TGTGCCAGCAGCGTAGGGCAGGGGAACGCCAAAAACATTCAGTACTTC.

The rearrangement joins TRBV11-3 to TRBJ2-5; 14 bases map to TRBD2. Germline V gene data show CDR1 as SGHNT and CDR2 as YENEEA. There are 17 residues in the CDR3. With 3 bases clipped from V and 5 bases from J, the junction kept 8 bases outside the gene matches. This CDR3 is CASSLGLAGASGETQYF. The DNA of the CDR3 is TGTGCCAGCAGCTTGGGACTAGCGGGAGCAAGCGGGGAGACCCAGTACTTC.